A selection of T cell receptor beta chains follows, all from one sample in a study of graft-versus-host responses after intestinal transplantation. Their antigens are not known. Clones were read by immunoSEQ multiplex PCR, and TCRdb kept only the in-frame ones, dropping some. There are about 98,000 clones in the sample; 83% occur only once, and about 18% lies in the top ten. Sequencing was performed on unstimulated CD8+ T cells sorted from spleen or lymph node cells, taken before intestinal transplant. The receptors were sampled from a human donor who received an intestinal transplant. The CDR3 runs from the conserved cysteine through the conserved F or W. Clone size, where shown, is once, few, many, or a class for clones that have expanded.

abundance	v_gene	CDR3aa
-	TRBV6-1	CASSESSGGGQPQHF
-	TRBV5-3	CARSFGPYEQYF
-	TRBV6-5	CASSYADQETQYF
-	TRBV18	CASSRPGRVNTEAFF
-	TRBV10-3	CAISEDGRGGYEQYF
few	TRBV4-1	CASSQRTDHTDTQYF
-	TRBV6-5	CASSYSPEESGELFF
-	TRBV23-1	CASSHPPTGQLGETQYF
-	TRBV6-1	CASSDRKGVVNQPQHF
-	TRBV25-1	CASSEGDRMDGYTF
-	TRBV11-2	CASSLWTGEIQYF
-	TRBV11-1	CASSLVGAYEQYF
-	TRBV4-1	CASSQVTDSNQPQHF
-	TRBV4-1	CASSQDPRRVTEAFF
-	TRBV27	CASSLLERVTNTGELFF
-	TRBV23-1	CASSQLDRRKTQYF
-	TRBV5-5	CASSLAGGYHEQYF
-	TRBV16	CASSQSGVGEKLFF
-	TRBV13	CASSPRLAGTTDTQYF
-	TRBV21-1	CASSKGPTSPSWIF
-	TRBV19	CASSPAPEVGTDTQYF
-	TRBV7-3	CASSSQGRNEQFF
-	TRBV18	CASSPPTSGRIAYEQYF
-	TRBV9	CASSVGGGAVETQYF
once	TRBV11-2	CASSSLAEGTDTQYF
-	TRBV6-7	CASSYSARDRGLRTGELFF
-	TRBV7-9	CASSPRLLTVYYGYTF
-	TRBV9	CASSPPTGRNYGYTF
-	TRBV19	CASTDPFSGGITGELFF
-	TRBV6-5	CASSESERSEQYF
-	TRBV11-2	CASSLENSSYEQYF
once	TRBV29-1	CSVEDPSGSLNEQFF
-	TRBV6-5	CASSYSSMGTQYF
-	TRBV10-2	CASSHSRLGWDYGYTF
-	TRBV21-1	CASSTPPPGHQISSSYNEQFF
-	TRBV5-1	CASSLVLDTDTQYF
-	TRBV7-2	CASSFILGGRGMYNEQFF
-	TRBV6-1	CASTFGGSTGFEQYF
-	TRBV10-1	CASSPGTSGMLGTDTQYF
-	TRBV4-1	CASSQEGAENEQFF
-	TRBV6-5	CASSLGQMNTEAFF
-	TRBV5-1	CASSMTTYNSPLHF
-	TRBV6-5	CASSYSGTVYEQYF
-	TRBV13	CASSSDRTSTGELFF
-	TRBV7-8	CASSVSWDSSTYEQYF
-	TRBV28	CASSLFEASGLETQYF
-	TRBV5-6	CASGGPRGEQFF
-	TRBV4-1	CASSQGQGTEAFF
-	TRBV7-9	CASSLGHIEAFF
-	TRBV2	CASSAPSGEQFF
-	TRBV5-4	CAGEGRDNEQFF
-	TRBV6-5	CTSSLMGNQPQHF
-	TRBV10-2	CASSEGQGSDEQYF
-	TRBV9	CASSVATGVGASGANVLTF